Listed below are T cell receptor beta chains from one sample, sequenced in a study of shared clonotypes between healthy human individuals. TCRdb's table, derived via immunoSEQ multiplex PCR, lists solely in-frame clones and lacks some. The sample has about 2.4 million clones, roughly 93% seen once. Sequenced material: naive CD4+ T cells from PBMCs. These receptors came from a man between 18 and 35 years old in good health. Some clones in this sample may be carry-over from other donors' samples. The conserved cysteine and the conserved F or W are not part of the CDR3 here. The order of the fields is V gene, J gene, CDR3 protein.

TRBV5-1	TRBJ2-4	ASSPGGTGGNIQY
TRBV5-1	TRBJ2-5	ASSLGGTREETQY
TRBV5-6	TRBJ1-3	ASSLSSRDSGNTIY
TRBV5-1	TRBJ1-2	ASNSGQGGDGYT
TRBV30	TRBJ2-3	AWSTGAIKKDTQY
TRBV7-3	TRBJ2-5	ASSFDRQETQY
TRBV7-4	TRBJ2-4	ASSLPGQGVKNIQY
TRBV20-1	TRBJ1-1	SSQMNTEAF
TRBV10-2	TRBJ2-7	ASSAKTSGSYGYEQY
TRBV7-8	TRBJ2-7	ASSLRQGAFEQY
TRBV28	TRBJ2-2	ASSFRTGELF
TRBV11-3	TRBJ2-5	ASSPGTSAGGQETQY
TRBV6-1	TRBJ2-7	ASGRQGLDEQY
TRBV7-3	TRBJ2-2	ASPETRFMRTGELF
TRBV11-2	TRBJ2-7	ASSAQTGAPYEQY
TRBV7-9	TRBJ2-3	ASMGRDRSTDTQY
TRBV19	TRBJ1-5	ASSRRDRNQPQH
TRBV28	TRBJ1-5	ASRIFWATNQPQH
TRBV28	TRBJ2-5	ASSSPDETQY
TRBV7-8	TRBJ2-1	ASSLALIAGGLGKRDEQF
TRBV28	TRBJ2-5	ASSLGVPGGPETQY
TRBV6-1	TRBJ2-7	ASSEATGTGGLNEQY
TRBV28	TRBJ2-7	ASSSGQYEQY
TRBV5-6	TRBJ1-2	ASSTFSETFRGGYT
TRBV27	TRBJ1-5	ASSLLSVGGRDQPQH
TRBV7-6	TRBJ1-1	ASSLYRGLAGNTEAF
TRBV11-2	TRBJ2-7	ASNLAAGPAYEQY
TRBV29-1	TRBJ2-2	SVETRDTYTGELF
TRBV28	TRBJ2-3	ASSNPRLAGGTDTQY
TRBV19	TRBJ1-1	ASSTLRRTEAF
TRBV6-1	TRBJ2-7	ASSGTGTSGRPPTYEQY
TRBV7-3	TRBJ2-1	ASSPGQGSFPSRNEQF
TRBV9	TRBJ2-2	ASSPRAGSSTGELF
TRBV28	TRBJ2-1	ASSSNLGTGWDNEQF
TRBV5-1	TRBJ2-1	ASSLRRTNRGEQF
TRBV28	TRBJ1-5	ASSDPRGVNQPQH
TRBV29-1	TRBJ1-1	SVERGMNTEAF
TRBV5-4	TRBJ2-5	ASSQTSAKETQY
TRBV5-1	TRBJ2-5	ASSPGLAGFRETQY
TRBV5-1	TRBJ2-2	ASSTQGAQNTGELF
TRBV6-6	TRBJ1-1	ASSLLGENTEAF
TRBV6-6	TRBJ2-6	ASIRGTGANVLT
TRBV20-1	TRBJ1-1	SANRNTEAF
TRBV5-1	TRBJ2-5	ASSRLLQETQY
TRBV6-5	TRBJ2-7	ASKDLGEQY
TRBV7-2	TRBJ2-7	ASSNWRVSYEQY
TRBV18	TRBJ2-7	ASSPAIGTGGAYEQY
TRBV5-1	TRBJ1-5	ASSPQGNQPQH